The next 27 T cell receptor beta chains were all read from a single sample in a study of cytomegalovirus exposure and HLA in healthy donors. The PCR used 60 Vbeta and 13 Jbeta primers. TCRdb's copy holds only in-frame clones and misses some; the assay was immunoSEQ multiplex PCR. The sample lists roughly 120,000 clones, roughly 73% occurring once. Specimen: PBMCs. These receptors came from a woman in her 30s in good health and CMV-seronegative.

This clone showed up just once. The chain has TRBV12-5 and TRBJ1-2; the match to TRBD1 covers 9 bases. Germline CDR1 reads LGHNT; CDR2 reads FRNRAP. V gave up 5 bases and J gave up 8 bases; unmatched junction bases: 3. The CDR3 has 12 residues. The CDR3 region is CASGKGTGGYTF. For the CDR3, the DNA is TGTGCTAGTGGTAAAGGGACAGGGGGCTACACCTTC.

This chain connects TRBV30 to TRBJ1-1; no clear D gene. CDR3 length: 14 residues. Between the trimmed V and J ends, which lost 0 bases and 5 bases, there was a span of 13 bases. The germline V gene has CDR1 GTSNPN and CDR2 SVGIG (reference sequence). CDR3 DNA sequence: TGTGCCTGGAGTGTACGAAGCTTTAAGACTGAAGCTTTCTTT. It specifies CAWSVRSFKTEAFF.

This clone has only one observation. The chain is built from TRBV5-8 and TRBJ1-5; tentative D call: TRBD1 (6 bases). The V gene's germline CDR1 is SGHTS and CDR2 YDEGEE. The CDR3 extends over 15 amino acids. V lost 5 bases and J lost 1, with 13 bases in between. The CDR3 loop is CASRTGTTSNQPQHF. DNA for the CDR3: TGTGCCAGCAGGACCGGGACAACCAGCAATCAGCCCCAGCATTTT.

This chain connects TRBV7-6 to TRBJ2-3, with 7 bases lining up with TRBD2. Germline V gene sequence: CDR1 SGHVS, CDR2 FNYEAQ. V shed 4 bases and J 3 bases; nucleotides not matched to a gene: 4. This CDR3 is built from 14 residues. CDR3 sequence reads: CASSYGGGTDTQYF. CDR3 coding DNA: TGTGCCAGCAGCTATGGGGGGGGGACAGATACGCAGTATTTT.

The CDR3 region is CASSLGQDGEQYF. In nucleotides, the CDR3 is TGTGCCAGCAGTTTGGGACAGGACGGCGAGCAGTACTTC. V gene TRBV6-5 combines with J gene TRBJ2-7, with 8 bases matching TRBD1. CDR1 and CDR2 (germline): MNHEY, SVGAGI. V shed 4 bases and J 6 bases; nucleotides not matched to a gene: 5. This CDR3 is 13 amino acids long.

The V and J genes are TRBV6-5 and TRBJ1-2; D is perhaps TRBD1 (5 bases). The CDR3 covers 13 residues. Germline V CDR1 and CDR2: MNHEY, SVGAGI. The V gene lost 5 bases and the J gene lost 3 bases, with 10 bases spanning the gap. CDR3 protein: CASSPQGDYGYTF. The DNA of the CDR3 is TGTGCCAGCAGTCCCCAGGGCGACTATGGCTACACCTTC.

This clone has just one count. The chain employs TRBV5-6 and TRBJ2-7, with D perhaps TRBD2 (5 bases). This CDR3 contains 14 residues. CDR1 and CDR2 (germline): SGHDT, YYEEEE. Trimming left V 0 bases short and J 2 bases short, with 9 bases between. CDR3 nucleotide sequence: TGTGCCAGCAGCTTGGGTGGGAGAGCCTACGAGCAGTACTTC. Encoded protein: CASSLGGRAYEQYF. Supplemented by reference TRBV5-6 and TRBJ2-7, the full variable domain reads DAGVTQSPTHLIKTRGQQVTLRCSPKSGHDTVSWYQQALGQGPQFIFQYYEEEERQRGNFPDRFSGHQFPNYSSELNVNALLLGDSALYLCASSLGGRAYEQYFGPGTRLTVT.

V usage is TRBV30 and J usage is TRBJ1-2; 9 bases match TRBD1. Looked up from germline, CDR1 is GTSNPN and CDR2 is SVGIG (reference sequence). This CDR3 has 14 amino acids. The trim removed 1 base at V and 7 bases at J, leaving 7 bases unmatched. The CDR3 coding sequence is TGTGCCTGGAGTGCCCTCACAGGGGGCAGTGGCTACACCTTC. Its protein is CAWSALTGGSGYTF.

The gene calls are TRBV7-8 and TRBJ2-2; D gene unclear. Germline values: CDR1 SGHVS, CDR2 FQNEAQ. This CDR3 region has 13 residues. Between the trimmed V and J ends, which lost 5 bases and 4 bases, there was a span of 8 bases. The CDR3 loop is CASSPFPTGELFF. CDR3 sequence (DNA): TGTGCCAGCAGCCCTTTTCCCACCGGGGAGCTGTTTTTT.

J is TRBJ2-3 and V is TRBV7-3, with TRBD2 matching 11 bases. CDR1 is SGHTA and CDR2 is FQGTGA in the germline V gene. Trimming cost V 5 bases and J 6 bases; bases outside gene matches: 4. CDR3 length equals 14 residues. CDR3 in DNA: TGTGCCAGCAGCCCAGGACTAGCGGGCGATACGCAGTATTTT. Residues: CASSPGLAGDTQYF.

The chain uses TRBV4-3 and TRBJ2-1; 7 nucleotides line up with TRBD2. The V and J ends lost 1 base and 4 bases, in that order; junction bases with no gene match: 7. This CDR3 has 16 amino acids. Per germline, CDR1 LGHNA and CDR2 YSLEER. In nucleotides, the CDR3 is TGCGCCAGCAGCCAAGGCGGGGGAAGAGGATACAATGAGCAGTTCTTC. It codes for CASSQGGGRGYNEQFF.

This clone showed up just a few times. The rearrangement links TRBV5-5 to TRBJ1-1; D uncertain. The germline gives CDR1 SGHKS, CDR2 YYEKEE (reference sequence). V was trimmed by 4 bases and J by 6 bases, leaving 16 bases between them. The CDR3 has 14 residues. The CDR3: CASSPGLRRAEAFF. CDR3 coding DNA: TGTGCCAGCAGCCCTGGCCTCCGGCGGGCTGAAGCTTTCTTT.

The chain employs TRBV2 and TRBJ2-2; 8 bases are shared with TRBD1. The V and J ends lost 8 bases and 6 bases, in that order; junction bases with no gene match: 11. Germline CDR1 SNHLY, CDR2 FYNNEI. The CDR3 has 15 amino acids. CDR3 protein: CASRWTGFIAGELFF. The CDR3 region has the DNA TGTGCCAGCCGATGGACAGGGTTCATCGCCGGGGAGCTGTTTTTT.

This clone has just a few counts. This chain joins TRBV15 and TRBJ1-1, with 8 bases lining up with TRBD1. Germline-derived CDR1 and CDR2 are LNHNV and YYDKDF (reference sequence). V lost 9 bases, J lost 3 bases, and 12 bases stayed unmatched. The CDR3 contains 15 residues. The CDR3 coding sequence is TGTGCCACAGAGGACAGGGCCTCCTCTCACACTGAAGCTTTCTTT. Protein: CATEDRASSHTEAFF. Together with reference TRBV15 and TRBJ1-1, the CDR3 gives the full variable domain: DAMVIQNPRYQVTQFGKPVTLSCSQTLNHNVMYWYQQKSSQAPKLLFHYYDKDFNNEADTPDNFQSRRPNTSFCFLDIRSPGLGDTAMYLCATEDRASSHTEAFFGQGTRLTVV.

Written as DNA, the CDR3 is TGTGCCAGCAGGGGTACCGGGACAGGGGGGAATCAGCCCCAGCATTTT. It translates to CASRGTGTGGNQPQHF. This rearrangement joins TRBV28 to TRBJ1-5; 11 bases align to TRBD1. After removal of 6 bases from V and 4 bases from J, the junction contained 8 bases not matched to a gene. Germline CDR1 MDHEN, CDR2 SYDVKM. This CDR3 contains 16 residues.

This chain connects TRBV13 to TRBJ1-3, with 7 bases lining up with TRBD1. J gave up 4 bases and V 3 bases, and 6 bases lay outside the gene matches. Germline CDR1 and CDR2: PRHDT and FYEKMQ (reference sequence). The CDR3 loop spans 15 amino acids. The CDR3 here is CASSFARGLGNTIYF. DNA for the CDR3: TGTGCCAGCAGCTTCGCCAGGGGGTTGGGAAACACCATATATTTT.

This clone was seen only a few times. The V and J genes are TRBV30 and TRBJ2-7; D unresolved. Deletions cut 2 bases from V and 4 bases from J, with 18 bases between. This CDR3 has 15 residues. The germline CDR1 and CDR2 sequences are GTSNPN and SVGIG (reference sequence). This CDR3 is CAWSPPGPTGYEQYF. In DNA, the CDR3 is TGTGCCTGGAGTCCCCCCGGCCCAACCGGGTACGAGCAGTACTTC. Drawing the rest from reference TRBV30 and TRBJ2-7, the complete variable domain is SQTIHQWPATLVQPVGSPLSLECTVEGTSNPNLYWYRQAAGRGLQLLFYSVGIGQISSEVPQNLSASRPQDRQFILSSKKLLLSDSGFYLCAWSPPGPTGYEQYFGPGTRLTVT.

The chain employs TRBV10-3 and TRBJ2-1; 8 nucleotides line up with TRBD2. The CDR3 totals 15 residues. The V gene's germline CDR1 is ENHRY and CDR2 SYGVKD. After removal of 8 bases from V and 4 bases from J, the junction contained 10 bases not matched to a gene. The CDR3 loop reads CAIARGTSGYNEQFF. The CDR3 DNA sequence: TGTGCCATCGCCAGGGGAACTAGCGGTTACAATGAGCAGTTCTTC.

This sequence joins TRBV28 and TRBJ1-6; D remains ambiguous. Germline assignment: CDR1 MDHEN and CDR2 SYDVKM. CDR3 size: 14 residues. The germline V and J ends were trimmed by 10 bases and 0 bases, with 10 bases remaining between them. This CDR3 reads CATRTGSYNSPLHF. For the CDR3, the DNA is TGTGCCACCCGAACCGGCTCCTATAATTCACCCCTCCACTTT.

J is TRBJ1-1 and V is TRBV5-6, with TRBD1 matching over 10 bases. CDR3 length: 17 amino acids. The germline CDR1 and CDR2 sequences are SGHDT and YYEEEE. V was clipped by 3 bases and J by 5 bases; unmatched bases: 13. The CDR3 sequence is CASSYQGQGRVGTEAFF. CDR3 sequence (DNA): TGTGCCAGCAGCTACCAGGGACAGGGGCGAGTTGGGACTGAAGCTTTCTTT.

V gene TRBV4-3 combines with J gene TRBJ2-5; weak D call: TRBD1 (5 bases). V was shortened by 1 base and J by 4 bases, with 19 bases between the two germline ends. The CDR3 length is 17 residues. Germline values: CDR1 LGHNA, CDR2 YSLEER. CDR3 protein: CASSQAKGRADGETQYF. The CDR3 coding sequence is TGCGCCAGCAGCCAAGCCAAAGGCAGGGCGGACGGAGAGACCCAGTACTTC.

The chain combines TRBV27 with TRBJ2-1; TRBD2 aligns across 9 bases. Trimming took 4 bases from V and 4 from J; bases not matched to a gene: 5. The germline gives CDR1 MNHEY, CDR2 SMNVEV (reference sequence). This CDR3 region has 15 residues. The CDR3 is CASSWGGRDYNEQFF. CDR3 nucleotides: TGTGCCAGCAGTTGGGGCGGGAGGGATTACAATGAGCAGTTCTTC.

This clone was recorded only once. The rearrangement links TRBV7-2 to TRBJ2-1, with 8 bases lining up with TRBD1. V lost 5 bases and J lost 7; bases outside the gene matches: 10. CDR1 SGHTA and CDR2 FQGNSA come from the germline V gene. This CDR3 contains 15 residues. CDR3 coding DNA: TGTGCCAGCAGCCCCTGGGCGACAGGGGAAAATGAGCAGTTCTTC. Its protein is CASSPWATGENEQFF.

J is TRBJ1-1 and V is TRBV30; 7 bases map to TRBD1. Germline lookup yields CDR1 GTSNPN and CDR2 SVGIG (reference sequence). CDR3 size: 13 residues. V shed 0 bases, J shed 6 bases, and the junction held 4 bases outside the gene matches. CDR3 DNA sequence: TGTGCCTGGAGTGTACTCCAGGGGGCTGAAGCTTTCTTT. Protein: CAWSVLQGAEAFF. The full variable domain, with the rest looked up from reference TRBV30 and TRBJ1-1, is SQTIHQWPATLVQPVGSPLSLECTVEGTSNPNLYWYRQAAGRGLQLLFYSVGIGQISSEVPQNLSASRPQDRQFILSSKKLLLSDSGFYLCAWSVLQGAEAFFGQGTRLTVV.

The CDR3 region has the DNA TGTGCCAGCAGAGTAAGACAGACACAAGAGACCCAGTACTTC. The encoded protein is CASRVRQTQETQYF. V and J are TRBV2 and TRBJ2-5; tentatively, D is TRBD1 (5 bases). V was trimmed by 6 bases and J by 2 bases, leaving 13 bases between them. CDR3 length: 14 residues. Germline CDR1 and CDR2: SNHLY and FYNNEI.

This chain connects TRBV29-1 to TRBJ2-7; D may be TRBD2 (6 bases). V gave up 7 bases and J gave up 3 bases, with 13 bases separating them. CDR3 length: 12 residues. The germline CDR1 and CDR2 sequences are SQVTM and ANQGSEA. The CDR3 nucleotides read TGCAGCGGCGGGGAGACTTTCTACGAGCAGTACTTC. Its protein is CSGGETFYEQYF.

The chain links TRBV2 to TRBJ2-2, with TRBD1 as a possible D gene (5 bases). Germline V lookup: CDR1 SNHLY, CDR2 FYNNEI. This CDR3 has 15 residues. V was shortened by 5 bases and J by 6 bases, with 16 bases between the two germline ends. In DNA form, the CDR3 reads TGTGCCAGCAGTATGCCCAGGGCAGGATCCGGGGAGCTGTTTTTT. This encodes CASSMPRAGSGELFF.